Below, 22 T cell receptor beta chains from the same sample are listed, as sequenced in a study of immune heterogeneity within non-small cell lung tumors. TCR beta CDR3 regions came from multiplex PCR with 32 forward V and 13 reverse J primers. TCRdb ran MiXCR on the multiplex PCR reads and lists one entry per CDR3 protein. Of around 23,000 distinct CDR3 sequences detected, 27% appear once; the ten largest clones hold 3.5% to 4.5%. Bulk tumor gDNA, roughly 600 ng per sample, served as the TCR template. Collection of several biopsies per primary tumor, spaced far apart, took place during surgery. Curative surgery was performed on patients who had untreated, newly diagnosed non-small cell lung cancer. Sequences were obtained from lung tumor tissue. Source of these receptors: a man between 35 and 55 years old with non-small cell lung cancer.

As to this clonotype: This may stem from a read error, because a much larger clone lies one nucleotide away. This chain links TRBV24-1 with TRBJ1-5, with D unresolved. V lost 4 bases and J lost 2, with 11 bases in between. The CDR3 runs 15 residues. Germline V gene data show CDR1 as KGHDR and CDR2 as SFDVKD. DNA of the CDR3: TGTGCCACCAGTGACACCGGGTGCGGCAATCAGCCCCAGCATTTT. The encoded protein is CATSDTGCGNQPQHF.

On this clonotype itself: A much bigger clone sits one base away, suggesting this may be a read error. This sequence joins TRBV7-3 and TRBJ2-3; D unclear. The CDR3 totals 15 residues. The V gene's germline CDR1 is SGHTA and CDR2 FQGTGA. This CDR3 reads CTSSLIGFDTDTQYF. The CDR3 bases are TGTACCAGCAGCTTAATTGGCTTTGACACAGATACGCAGTATTTT.

This chain links TRBV11-3 with TRBJ2-6, with D unclear. V was pared by 4 bases and J by 0 bases, with 4 bases between. The CDR3 has 14 residues. Germline CDR1 is SGHNT and CDR2 is YENEEA. The DNA of the CDR3 is TGTGCCAGCAGCTCTTACTCTGGGGCCAACGTCCTGACTTTC. Protein sequence: CASSSYSGANVLTF. Full variable domain (missing parts from reference TRBV11-3 and TRBJ2-6): EAGVVQSPRYKIIEKKQPVAFWCNPISGHNTLYWYLQNLGQGPELLIRYENEEAVDDSQLPKDRFSAERLKGVDSTLKIQPAELGDSAVYLCASSSYSGANVLTFGAGSRLTVL.

This clonotype was picked up many times. The chain has TRBV20-1 and TRBJ2-7; TRBD2 might be the D (6 bases). The CDR3 has 12 residues. Trimming removed 6 bases at V and 2 bases at J, with 11 bases between. Germline V gene sequence: CDR1 DFQATT, CDR2 SNEGSKA (reference sequence). The chain's CDR3 is CSAPGLPYEQYF. The CDR3 region has the DNA TGCAGTGCGCCGGGACTTCCCTACGAGCAGTACTTC.

To note about this clonotype: A much larger clone differs from this one at a single base, so this may be a read error. The chain has TRBV20-1 and TRBJ2-5, with D possibly matching TRBD2 (5 bases). There are 13 residues in the CDR3. CDR1 DFQATT and CDR2 SNEGSKA come from the germline V gene (reference sequence). CDR3 nucleotides: TGCAGTGCTCGACCCGTGAGTAGGGAGACCAAGTACTTC. Translating it yields CSARPVSRETKYF.

Remarks on this clonotype: A clone one base away is much larger, so this may be a read error. J is TRBJ1-5 and V is TRBV6-1, with D hard to call. The germline V gene encodes CDR1 MNHNS and CDR2 SASEGT. There are 13 residues in the CDR3. V dropped 10 bases and J dropped 9 bases, with 19 bases sitting between them. In DNA, the CDR3 is TGTGCCATCAACCTTAGAAGGGAAGGGCCCCAGCATTTT. This translates into CAINLRREGPQHF.

Concerning this clonotype itself: Given a much more abundant clone one base away, this may be a read error. CDR3 nucleotide sequence: TGTGCCGGACGGACAGGGGGCACCAATAAGCCCCAGCATTTT. As protein: CAGRTGGTNKPQHF. The genes are TRBV28 and TRBJ1-5, with 11 bases aligning to TRBD1. CDR3 length: 14 residues. Germline CDR1 MDHEN, CDR2 SYDVKM.

There are many counts of this clonotype. The chain combines TRBV11-2 with TRBJ1-6; D might be TRBD1 (6 bases). Trimming took 5 bases from V and 7 from J, leaving 18 bases between them. Germline V lookup: CDR1 SGHAT, CDR2 FQNNGV. This CDR3 spans 16 amino acids. The CDR3: CASSVRLGGPNSPLHF. The CDR3 region has the DNA TGTGCCAGCAGCGTCCGACTGGGGGGCCCCAATTCACCCCTCCACTTT.

This clonotype was counted a few times. The chain employs TRBV20-1 and TRBJ2-5; 12 bases are shared with TRBD2. Germline CDR1 DFQATT, CDR2 SNEGSKA (reference sequence). CDR3 size: 16 residues. V dropped 3 bases and J dropped 4; count of bases not matched to a gene: 9. DNA of the CDR3: TGCAGTGCTAGCGCTGGACTAGCGGGACTAGGAGAGACCCAGTACTTC. This translates into CSASAGLAGLGETQYF.

This clonotype was detected a few times. The chain recombines TRBV13 with TRBJ2-5; D is undetermined. The CDR3 length is 15 residues. Deletions cut 0 bases from V and 3 bases from J, with 11 bases between. Germline-derived CDR1 and CDR2 are PRHDT and FYEKMQ (reference sequence). CDR3 residues: CASSLGLGYEETQYF. In DNA, the CDR3 is TGTGCCAGCAGCTTAGGCCTCGGCTATGAAGAGACCCAGTACTTC. The full variable domain, with the rest looked up from reference TRBV13 and TRBJ2-5, is AAGVIQSPRHLIKEKRETATLKCYPIPRHDTVYWYQQGPGQDPQFLISFYEKMQSDKGSIPDRFSAQQFSDYHSELNMSSLELGDSALYFCASSLGLGYEETQYFGPGTRLLVL.

With respect to this clonotype: Being one base from a much bigger clone, this may be a read error. J is TRBJ2-7 and V is TRBV29-1; D possibly corresponds to TRBD1 (6 bases). CDR1 is SQVTM and CDR2 is ANQGSEA in the germline V gene. CDR3 size: 12 residues. The CDR3, as DNA: TGCAGCTACCTACAGGGTTCCTACGAGCAGCACTTC. Its translation is CSYLQGSYEQHF.

This clonotype was found a few times. The chain recombines TRBV11-3 with TRBJ1-1, with unresolved D. The germline V and J ends were trimmed by 4 bases and 0 bases, with 12 bases remaining between them. Germline CDR1 reads SGHNT; CDR2 reads YENEEA. The CDR3 has 15 residues. CDR3 in amino acids: CASSSPNRMNTEAFF. For the CDR3, the DNA is TGTGCCAGCAGCTCCCCTAACCGAATGAACACTGAAGCTTTCTTT.

Notes on this clonotype: The junction shows a germline mismatch at one end, possibly a read error. The V call is TRBV14, the J call TRBJ1-2; 8 positions agree with TRBD1. The CDR3 runs 14 residues. The germline CDR1 and CDR2 sequences are SGHDN and FVKESK. The CDR3 loop reads CGSSPRTGYYGYTF. The CDR3 bases are TGTGGCAGCAGCCCCCGGACAGGGTACTATGGCTACACCTTC.

As for this clonotype: One junction end does not reproduce the germline sequence, and a read error may be involved. The chain combines TRBV2 with TRBJ2-7; the D is unclear. The V gene's germline CDR1 is SNHLY and CDR2 FYNNEI. The CDR3 extends over 17 amino acids. The CDR3: CASSELSRADAPYERYF. The CDR3 bases are TGTGCCAGCAGTGAACTGTCTCGGGCGGACGCCCCCTACGAGCGGTACTTC.

On this clonotype: This may come from a read error, since a much larger clone is one base off. This chain links TRBV20-1 with TRBJ2-7, with TRBD2 matching over 10 bases. The CDR3 contains 16 residues. Germline V gene lookup returns CDR1 DFQATT and CDR2 SNEGSKA (reference sequence). The DNA for the CDR3 is TGCAGTGCTAGAGATAGGGGAGCGGGAGGGCCCCACGAGCATTACTTC. It encodes CSARDRGAGGPHEHYF.

This clonotype ranks as medium-sized (0.01 to 0.1%). This chain connects TRBV12-3 or TRBV12-4 to TRBJ1-2; 10 bases line up with TRBD1. CDR3 length: 12 amino acids. V lost 5 bases to trimming and J lost 7 bases; unmatched junction nucleotides: 1. The CDR3 DNA reads as TGTGCCAGCAGTGACAGGGGGCTTGGCTACACCTTC. Its protein product is CASSDRGLGYTF.

There are a few counts of this clonotype. This rearrangement joins TRBV13 to TRBJ1-1, with TRBD1 matching over 8 bases. The trim removed 4 bases at V and 6 bases at J, leaving 10 bases unmatched. Germline values: CDR1 PRHDT, CDR2 FYEKMQ (reference sequence). The CDR3 is made up of 15 amino acids. This CDR3 is CASSSRQGKTSEAFF. In DNA, the CDR3 is TGTGCCAGCAGCTCCCGACAGGGGAAAACCTCTGAAGCTTTCTTT.

This clonotype turned up a few times. V gene TRBV29-1 combines with J gene TRBJ1-2; 7 positions match TRBD1. Unmatched junction bases numbered 10, after V lost 4 bases and J lost 8 bases. Per the germline V gene, CDR1 is SQVTM and CDR2 is ANQGSEA. The CDR3 consists of 13 residues. In nucleotides, the CDR3 is TGCAGCGTTGCGGGACAGCTAATCGTGGGCTACACCTTC. Translation gives CSVAGQLIVGYTF.

This clonotype counts as medium-sized. The chain recombines TRBV12-3 or TRBV12-4 with TRBJ2-7; tentative D call: TRBD1 (6 bases). V lost 0 bases and J 0 bases, leaving 12 bases between the germline ends. The length of the CDR3 is 16 residues. CDR3 protein: CASSLAPIGGSYEQYF. The CDR3 DNA reads TGTGCCAGCAGTTTAGCGCCCATAGGGGGCTCCTACGAGCAGTACTTC.

Concerning this clonotype itself: A much bigger clone sits one base away, suggesting this may be a read error. The gene calls are TRBV19 and TRBJ2-7; 11 nucleotides align to TRBD1. Germline V gene data show CDR1 as LNHDA and CDR2 as SQIVND (reference sequence). This CDR3 is 14 amino acids long. V lost 5 bases, J lost 7 bases, and 7 bases stayed unmatched. The chain's CDR3 is CASSHGQGAGEQYF. DNA of the CDR3: TGTGCCAGTAGTCACGGACAGGGGGCCGGTGAGCAGTACTTC.

This clonotype has only a few counts. This rearrangement joins TRBV3-2 to TRBJ1-5; TRBD1 reflects the table's D call only, with no check against the DNA. TRBV3-2 is reported as a pseudogene. The CDR3 extends over 17 amino acids. This chain's CDR3 is CASSSEPSGQGRQPQHF. In DNA form, the CDR3 reads TGTGCCAGCAGCTCGGAGCCCTCGGGACAGGGACGACAGCCCCAGCATTTT.

By its share, this clonotype is medium-sized (0.01 to 0.1%). The chain carries TRBV4-1 and TRBJ1-5, with 7 bases lining up with TRBD1. With V trimmed by 5 bases and J by 1 base, 2 bases remained unmatched. CDR1 is MGHRA and CDR2 is YSYEKL in the germline V gene. The CDR3 runs to 14 residues. The DNA of the CDR3 is TGCGCCAGCAGCGCAGGGGGGAGCAATCAGCCCCAGCATTTT. Translation gives CASSAGGSNQPQHF.